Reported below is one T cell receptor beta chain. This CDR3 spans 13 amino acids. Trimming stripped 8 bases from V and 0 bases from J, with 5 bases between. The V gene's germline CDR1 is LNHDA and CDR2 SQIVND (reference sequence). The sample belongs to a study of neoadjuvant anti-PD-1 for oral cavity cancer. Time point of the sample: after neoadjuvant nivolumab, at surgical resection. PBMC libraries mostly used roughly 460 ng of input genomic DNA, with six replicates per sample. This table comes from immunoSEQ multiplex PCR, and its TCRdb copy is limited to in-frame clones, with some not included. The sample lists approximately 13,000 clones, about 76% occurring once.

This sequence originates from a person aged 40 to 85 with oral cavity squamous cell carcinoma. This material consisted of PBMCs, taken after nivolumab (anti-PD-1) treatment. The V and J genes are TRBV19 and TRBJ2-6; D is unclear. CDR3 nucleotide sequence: TGTGCCAGTGAAGTCTCTGGGGCCAACGTCCTGACTTTC. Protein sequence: CASEVSGANVLTF.